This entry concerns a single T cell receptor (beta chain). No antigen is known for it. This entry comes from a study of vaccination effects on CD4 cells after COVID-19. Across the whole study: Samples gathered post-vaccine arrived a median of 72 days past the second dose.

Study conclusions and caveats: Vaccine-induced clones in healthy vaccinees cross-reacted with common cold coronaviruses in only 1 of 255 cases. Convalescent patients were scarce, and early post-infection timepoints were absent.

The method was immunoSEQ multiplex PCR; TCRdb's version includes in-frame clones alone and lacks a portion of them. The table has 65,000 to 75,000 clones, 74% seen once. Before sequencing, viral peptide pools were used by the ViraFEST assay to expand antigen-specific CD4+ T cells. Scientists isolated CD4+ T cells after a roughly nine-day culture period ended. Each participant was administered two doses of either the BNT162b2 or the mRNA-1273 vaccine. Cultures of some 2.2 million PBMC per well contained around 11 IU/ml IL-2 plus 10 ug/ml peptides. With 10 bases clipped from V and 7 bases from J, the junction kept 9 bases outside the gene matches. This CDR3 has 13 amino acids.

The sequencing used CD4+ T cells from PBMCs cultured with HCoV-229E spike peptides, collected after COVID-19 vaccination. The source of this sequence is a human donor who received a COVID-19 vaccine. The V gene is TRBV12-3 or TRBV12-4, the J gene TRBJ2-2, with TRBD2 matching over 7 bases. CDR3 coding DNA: TGTGCCACCAGATTTGGGGGGGGCGGGGAGCTGTTTTTT. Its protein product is CATRFGGGGELFF.